A single T cell receptor (beta chain) is shown here with its context. Its antigen is not known. The data stem from a study of CD8+ T cells in alopecia areata. The study's findings and limits: Scalp clonality, along with expanded CD8+ clones among the top 100, was significantly decreased by tofacitinib.

Sample treatment: oral pan-JAK inhibitor, 5-10 mg twice daily. The CDR3 has 14 amino acids. CDR1 SQVTM and CDR2 ANQGSEA come from the germline V gene. Trimming took 8 bases from V and 1 from J, leaving 16 bases between them. RNA extraction and reverse transcription yielded cDNA as sequencing template. TCRdb keeps only in-frame clones here, not all; method: immunoSEQ multiplex PCR. The table lists around 290,000 clones, roughly 64% of them singletons, with over 1.5% in the top ten. This receptor was obtained from a human donor with alopecia areata. Sequencing was performed on CD4+ T cells sorted from blood, taken at week 24, from a patient treated with tofacitinib. The V gene is TRBV29-1, the J gene TRBJ2-3, with a weak D call TRBD2 (6 bases). The CDR3 DNA sequence: TGCAGCATCCAGACCGGGGGTGGCACAGATACGCAGTATTTT. It yields the protein CSIQTGGGTDTQYF.